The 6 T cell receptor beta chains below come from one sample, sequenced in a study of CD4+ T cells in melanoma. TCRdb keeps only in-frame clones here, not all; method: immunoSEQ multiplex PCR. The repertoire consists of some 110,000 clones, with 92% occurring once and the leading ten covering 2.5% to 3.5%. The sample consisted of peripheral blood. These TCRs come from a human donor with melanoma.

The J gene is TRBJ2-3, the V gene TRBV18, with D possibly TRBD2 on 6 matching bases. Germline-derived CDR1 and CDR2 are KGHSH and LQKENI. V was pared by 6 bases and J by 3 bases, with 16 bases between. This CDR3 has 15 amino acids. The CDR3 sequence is CASSRLDSQTDTQYF. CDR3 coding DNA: TGTGCCAGCTCTAGACTAGACTCTCAGACAGATACGCAGTATTTT. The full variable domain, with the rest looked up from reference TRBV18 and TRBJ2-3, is NAGVMQNPRHLVRRRGQEARLRCSPMKGHSHVYWYRQLPEEGLKFMVYLQKENIIDESGMPKERFSAEFPKEGPSILRIQQVVRGDSAAYFCASSRLDSQTDTQYFGPGTRLTVL.

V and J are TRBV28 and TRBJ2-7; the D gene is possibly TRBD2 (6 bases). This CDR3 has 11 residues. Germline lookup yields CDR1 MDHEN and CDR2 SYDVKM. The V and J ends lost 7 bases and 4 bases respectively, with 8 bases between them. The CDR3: CASTGEYEQYF. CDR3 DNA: TGTGCCAGCACGGGGGAGTACGAGCAGTACTTC.

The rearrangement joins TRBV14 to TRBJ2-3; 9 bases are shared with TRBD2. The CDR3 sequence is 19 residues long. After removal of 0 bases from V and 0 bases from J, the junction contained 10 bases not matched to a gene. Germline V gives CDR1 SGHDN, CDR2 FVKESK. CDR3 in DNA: TGTGCCAGCAGCCAAGATTTCACGCGGGGGGGCGTCAGCACAGATACGCAGTATTTT. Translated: CASSQDFTRGGVSTDTQYF. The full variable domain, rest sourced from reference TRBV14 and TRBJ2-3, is EAGVTQFPSHSVIEKGQTVTLRCDPISGHDNLYWYRRVMGKEIKFLLHFVKESKQDESGMPNNRFLAERTGGTYSTLKVQPAELEDSGVYFCASSQDFTRGGVSTDTQYFGPGTRLTVL.

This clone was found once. CDR3 sequence (DNA): TGTGCCAGTAGTACCCACTGGGGGTATTCTAGCACAGATACGCAGTATTTT. Translated: CASSTHWGYSSTDTQYF. The rearrangement links TRBV19 to TRBJ2-3; D tentatively reads TRBD1 or TRBD2 (5 bases each). Trimming removed 4 bases at V and 0 bases at J, with 17 bases between. This CDR3 spans 17 amino acids. CDR1 is LNHDA and CDR2 is SQIVND in the germline V gene (reference sequence).

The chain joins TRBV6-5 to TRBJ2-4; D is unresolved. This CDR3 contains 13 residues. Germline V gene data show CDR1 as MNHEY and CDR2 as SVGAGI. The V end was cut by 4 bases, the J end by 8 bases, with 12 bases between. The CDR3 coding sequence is TGTGCCAGCAGTTGGGCGGCCTCGGACATTCAGTACTTC. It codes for CASSWAASDIQYF.

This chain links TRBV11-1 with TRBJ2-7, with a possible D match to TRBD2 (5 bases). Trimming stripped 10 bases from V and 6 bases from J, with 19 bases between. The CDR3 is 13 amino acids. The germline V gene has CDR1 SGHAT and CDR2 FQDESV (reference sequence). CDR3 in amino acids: CATAGGVLGEQYF. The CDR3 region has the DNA TGTGCCACCGCGGGTGGCGTTCTGGGCGAGCAGTACTTC. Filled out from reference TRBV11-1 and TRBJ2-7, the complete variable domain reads EAEVAQSPRYKITEKSQAVAFWCDPISGHATLYWYRQILGQGPELLVQFQDESVVDDSQLPKDRFSAERLKGVDSTLKIQPAELGDSAMYLCATAGGVLGEQYFGPGTRLTVT.